A selection of T cell receptor beta chains follows, all from one sample in a study of early T cells in non-severe SARS-CoV-2 infection. Each CDR3 protein is one row after TCRdb ran MiXCR on the 5' RACE reads. The table shows just under 90,000 distinct CDR3 sequences, with under 15% occurring only once. Material for sequencing was whole blood. Source of these receptors: an adult who was a healthcare worker with PCR-confirmed SARS-CoV-2 infection or an uninfected control (not recorded which). Both conserved end residues are part of each CDR3. The D gene is left open where the match is weak. Clone size appears in some rows only: once, few, many, or a class for an expanded clone.

TRBJ2-5 | NA | TRBV7-9 | NA | CASGRPGETQYF | TGTGCCAGCGGCCGGCCAGGAGAGACCCAGTACTTC
TRBJ2-1 | TRBD2 | TRBV2 | many | CASSVLAGTYNEQFF | TGTGCCAGCAGCGTACTAGCGGGCACCTACAATGAGCAGTTCTTC
TRBJ2-5 | NA | TRBV29-1 | NA | CSGSQGETQYF | TGCAGCGGTTCACAGGGAGAGACCCAGTACTTC
TRBJ2-2 | TRBD1 | TRBV29-1 | few | CSAYRGPNTGELFF | TGCAGCGCATACAGGGGCCCGAACACCGGGGAGCTGTTTTTT
TRBJ1-2 | NA | TRBV10-3 | few | CAILGANYGYTF | TGTGCCATCCTAGGCGCTAACTATGGCTACACCTTC
TRBJ2-5 | NA | TRBV12-3/TRBV12-4 | few | CASRKRGAQETQYF | TGTGCCAGCAGGAAACGAGGTGCACAAGAGACCCAGTACTTC
TRBJ2-5 | NA | TRBV9 | NA | CASSPRLTTYQETQYF | TGTGCCAGCAGCCCACGACTGACTACGTACCAAGAGACCCAGTACTTC
TRBJ1-2 | NA | TRBV29-1 | NA | CSVERTDTF | TGCAGCGTTGAAAGGACCGACACCTTC
TRBJ2-1 | NA | TRBV7-8 | NA | CASSLGQEYVQFF | TGTGCCAGCAGCTTAGGTCAGGAGTACGTGCAGTTCTTC
TRBJ2-7 | NA | TRBV5-1 | few | CASSAVSSYEQYF | TGCGCCAGCAGTGCAGTGTCATCCTACGAGCAGTACTTC
TRBJ2-7 | NA | TRBV7-9 | few | CASSFGETSSYEQYF | TGTGCCAGCAGCTTCGGAGAAACCAGCTCCTACGAGCAGTACTTC
TRBJ2-5 | NA | TRBV6-5 | many | CASSYASGRTQRETQYF | TGTGCCAGCAGTTACGCCTCGGGCCGGACACAAAGGGAGACCCAGTACTTC
TRBJ2-5 | TRBD1 | TRBV27 | many | CASTYRGRPGETQYF | TGTGCCAGCACCTACAGGGGACGACCCGGTGAGACCCAGTACTTC
TRBJ1-1 | NA | TRBV6-6 | NA | CATYSNTEAFF | TGTGCCACCTACAGCAACACTGAAGCTTTCTTT
TRBJ1-6 | NA | TRBV6-5 | few | CATRATGNYNSPLHF | TGTGCCACCCGGGCGACAGGCAACTATAATTCACCCCTCCACTTT
TRBJ2-7 | NA | TRBV29-1 | few | CSVASYYEQYF | TGCAGCGTTGCATCCTACTACGAGCAGTACTTC
TRBJ2-6 | TRBD1 | TRBV10-2 | many | CASWDSYSSGANVLTF | TGCGCCAGCTGGGACAGTTACAGCTCTGGGGCCAACGTCCTGACTTTC